The source of this T cell receptor beta chain is a study of human T cells and chemical hapten exposure. Overall study context: A 2 cm by 2 cm inner upper arm patch received 2% DPC for sensitization. Patch tests containing 0.01% DPC, applied to the upper back, were read at 6 days.

TCRdb called the RACE reads again in MiXCR, with one record for every CDR3 protein. Among around 380,000 distinct CDR3 sequences, 4% to 5.5% were seen once, and the ten largest hold under 3%. This clonotype occurred many times. The CDR3 covers 15 residues. Trimming took 3 bases from V and 1 from J; bases not matched to a gene: 2. Germline CDR1 is ENHRY and CDR2 is SYGVKD. Time point given: patch test 1, 2 weeks after DPC sensitization. Treatment reported: therapeutic diphenylcyclopropenone sensitization with weekly scalp DPC. In every case, blood was obtained before the patch test was applied. The source of this sequence is a woman aged 50 to 60 with alopecia areata. Some clones in this sample may be carry-over from other donors' samples. The specimen was whole blood, collected in connection with sensitization to the hapten diphenylcyclopropenone (DPC). The chain is built from TRBV10-3 and TRBJ2-5; TRBD2 matches at 10 bases. CDR3 region: CAISEAGGPQETQYF. The CDR3 region has the DNA TGTGCCATCAGTGAAGCGGGAGGGCCCCAAGAGACCCAGTACTTC.